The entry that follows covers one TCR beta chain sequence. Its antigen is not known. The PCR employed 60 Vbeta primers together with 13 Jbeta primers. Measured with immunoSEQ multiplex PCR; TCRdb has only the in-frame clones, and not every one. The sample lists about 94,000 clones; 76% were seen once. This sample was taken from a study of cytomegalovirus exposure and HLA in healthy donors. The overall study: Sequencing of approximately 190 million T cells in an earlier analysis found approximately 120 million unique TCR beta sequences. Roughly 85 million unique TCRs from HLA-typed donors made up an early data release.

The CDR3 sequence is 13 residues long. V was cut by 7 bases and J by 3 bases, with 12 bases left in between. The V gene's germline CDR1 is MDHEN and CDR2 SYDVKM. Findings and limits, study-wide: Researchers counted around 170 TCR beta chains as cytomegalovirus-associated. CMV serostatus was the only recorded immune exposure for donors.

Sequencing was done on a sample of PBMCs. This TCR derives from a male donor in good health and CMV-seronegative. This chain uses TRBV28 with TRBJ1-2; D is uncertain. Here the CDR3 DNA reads TGTGCCAGCACCCAGGAGAGGGACTATGGCTACACCTTC. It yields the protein CASTQERDYGYTF.